The 30 T cell receptor beta chains listed next were all sequenced from one sample in a study of blood T cells in healthy people across ages. Combining a sample-barcoded 5' primer with a J-beta primer mix, a second PCR ran for roughly 7 to 12 cycles. One entry per CDR3 protein results from TCRdb running MiXCR on the 5' RACE reads. The sample has about 1.1 million distinct CDR3 sequences; around two fifths are singletons. Sample: blood. These receptor sequences come from a man younger than 35 in good health.

The rearrangement joins TRBV5-1 to TRBJ2-5, with 12 bases fitting TRBD2. Germline-derived CDR1 and CDR2 are SGHRS and YFSETQ. The CDR3 spans 15 residues. J was trimmed by 4 bases and V by 1 base; bases with no gene match: 2. CDR3 nucleotide sequence: TGCGCCAGCAGCTTGTCGACTAGCGGGGGAGAGACCCAGTACTTC. Translating it yields CASSLSTSGGETQYF.

This sequence joins TRBV20-1 and TRBJ1-5, with 7 positions matching TRBD1. CDR1 and CDR2 from the germline V gene are DFQATT and SNEGSKA (reference sequence). J was trimmed by 7 bases and V by 6 bases; bases with no gene match: 12. The CDR3 loop spans 14 amino acids. Written as DNA, the CDR3 is TGCAGTGCCCAAACCGGGACAGAGGACCAGCCCCAGCATTTT. Translation gives CSAQTGTEDQPQHF.

Remarks on this clonotype: This may arise from a read error, as a much more abundant clone is one base away. This chain uses TRBV6-1 with TRBJ1-2; D not resolved. There are 13 residues in the CDR3. The germline V gene encodes CDR1 MNHNS and CDR2 SASEGT. As DNA, the CDR3 is TGTGCCAGCCTCCTCCGGGCGAAGGGTGGCTGCACCTTC. Translation gives CASLLRAKGGCTF.

This chain joins TRBV20-1 and TRBJ2-3; 7 nucleotides line up with TRBD2. The CDR3 runs 11 residues. The ends lost 6 bases at V and 6 bases at J; junction bases unmatched: 3. Germline V gives CDR1 DFQATT, CDR2 SNEGSKA (reference sequence). CDR3 protein: CSARLADTQYF. The CDR3 DNA reads as TGCAGTGCAAGACTAGCCGATACGCAGTATTTT.

J is TRBJ1-2 and V is TRBV5-1; D unresolved. The germline V and J ends were trimmed by 4 bases and 2 bases, with 12 bases remaining between them. CDR3 length: 14 residues. Germline lookup yields CDR1 SGHRS and CDR2 YFSETQ. The CDR3 is CASSVDTRNYGYTF. The CDR3 nucleotides are TGCGCCAGCAGCGTGGATACACGGAACTATGGCTACACCTTC. Variable domain in full (rest from reference TRBV5-1 and TRBJ1-2): KAGVTQTPRYLIKTRGQQVTLSCSPISGHRSVSWYQQTPGQGLQFLFEYFSETQRNKGNFPGRFSGRQFSNSRSEMNVSTLELGDSALYLCASSVDTRNYGYTFGSGTRLTVV.

The J gene is TRBJ1-2, the V gene TRBV5-1; D is uncertain. Trimming removed 4 bases at V and 1 base at J, with 5 bases between. The CDR3 runs 12 residues. Per germline, CDR1 SGHRS and CDR2 YFSETQ. Written as DNA, the CDR3 is TGCGCCAGCAGCGTTAATAACTATGGCTACACCTTC. Encoded protein: CASSVNNYGYTF.

V usage is TRBV5-1 and J usage is TRBJ2-3, with a tentative D call TRBD2 (5 bases). Deletions cut 5 bases from V and 0 bases from J, with 16 bases between. The CDR3 covers 16 residues. Germline V CDR1 and CDR2: SGHRS, YFSETQ. DNA of the CDR3: TGCGCCAGCAGTCCTATGCGGGTTGCTAGCACAGATACGCAGTATTTT. As protein: CASSPMRVASTDTQYF.

Only a few counts were recorded for this clonotype. The chain links TRBV29-1 to TRBJ2-1; D might be TRBD1 (6 bases). The CDR3 covers 14 residues. V lost 6 bases and J 4 bases, leaving 16 bases between the germline ends. From germline, CDR1 is SQVTM and CDR2 ANQGSEA. The CDR3 DNA reads TGCAGCGTCCAGGGGCCAGGGATTTACAATGAGCAGTTCTTC. Translation gives CSVQGPGIYNEQFF.

This chain connects TRBV18 to TRBJ1-1, with D possibly being TRBD1 (6 bases). This CDR3 is built from 15 residues. CDR1 and CDR2 (germline): KGHSH, LQKENI. Trimming removed 5 bases at V and 3 bases at J, with 16 bases between. The CDR3: CASSRGTADDTEAFF. CDR3 DNA sequence: TGTGCCAGCTCAAGGGGGACTGCTGATGACACTGAAGCTTTCTTT.

This clonotype has more than one count but fewer than ten. The chain carries TRBV20-1 and TRBJ2-5, with D possibly matching TRBD1 (5 bases). Germline CDR1 and CDR2: DFQATT and SNEGSKA (reference sequence). The CDR3 sequence is 10 residues long. Trimming took 6 bases from V and 11 from J, leaving 13 bases between them. In DNA form, the CDR3 reads TGCAGTGCCGGCCCCCCAGGGCAGTACTTC. Translated, it gives CSAGPPGQYF.

This chain uses TRBV4-3 with TRBJ1-2, with D possibly being TRBD1 (6 bases). CDR1 is LGHNA, CDR2 YSLEER, per germline. The CDR3 is 14 residues long. Deletions cut 0 bases from V and 8 bases from J, with 13 bases between. The DNA of the CDR3 is TGCGCCAGCAGCCAAGACCCAGGGGTTCGAGGCTACACCTTC. Protein sequence: CASSQDPGVRGYTF.

V is TRBV6-5 and J is TRBJ1-6; 7 positions match TRBD1. J gave up 4 bases and V 6 bases, and 6 bases lay outside the gene matches. Germline loops: CDR1 MNHEY, CDR2 SVGAGI. The CDR3 consists of 15 residues. In DNA, the CDR3 is TGTGCCAGCAGACGGGGACAGCTTTATAATTCACCCCTCCACTTT. This gives the protein CASRRGQLYNSPLHF.

The genes are TRBV18 and TRBJ1-1; D is uncertain. From germline, CDR1 is KGHSH and CDR2 LQKENI. The CDR3 has 12 amino acids. The germline V and J ends were trimmed by 6 bases and 4 bases, with 9 bases remaining between them. The CDR3 DNA is TGTGCCAGCTCCGACGGTGGCACTGAAGCTTTCTTT. The encoded protein is CASSDGGTEAFF.

This clonotype was picked up a small number of times. V gene TRBV10-3 combines with J gene TRBJ1-4; 8 bases agree with TRBD1. Germline trimming cut 3 bases from V and 6 bases from J; bases unmatched to any gene: 3. The CDR3 contains 14 residues. Germline CDR1 is ENHRY and CDR2 is SYGVKD. CDR3 bases: TGTGCCATCAGTGAATCAGGGGGCGATGAAAAACTGTTTTTT. It specifies CAISESGGDEKLFF.

The chain employs TRBV20-1 and TRBJ1-4; TRBD1 matches 11 bases. The CDR3 is made up of 15 amino acids. Unmatched junction bases numbered 4, after V lost 5 bases and J lost 2 bases. Per germline, CDR1 DFQATT and CDR2 SNEGSKA (reference sequence). CDR3 sequence (DNA): TGCAGTGCTGGGACAGGGGGTCGTACTAATGAAAAACTGTTTTTT. This translates into CSAGTGGRTNEKLFF.

The genes are TRBV29-1 and TRBJ2-3, with a weak D call TRBD2 (5 bases). Trimming took 7 bases from V and 0 from J, leaving 11 bases between them. The germline V gene encodes CDR1 SQVTM and CDR2 ANQGSEA. The CDR3 consists of 13 residues. The CDR3 DNA sequence: TGCAGCGGGGCGGGCGTGAGCACAGATACGCAGTATTTT. This gives the protein CSGAGVSTDTQYF.

J is TRBJ2-3 and V is TRBV11-2; the D is unclear. In germline, CDR1 is SGHAT, CDR2 FQNNGV. V lost 5 bases and J 4 bases, leaving 19 bases between the germline ends. This CDR3 region has 16 residues. CDR3 DNA sequence: TGTGCCAGCAGCCTCCGGCTAGTCGGCTTGGCAGATACGCAGTATTTT. It encodes CASSLRLVGLADTQYF. The variable domain in full, with the rest retrieved from reference TRBV11-2 and TRBJ2-3, is EAGVAQSPRYKIIEKRQSVAFWCNPISGHATLYWYQQILGQGPKLLIQFQNNGVVDDSQLPKDRFSAERLKGVDSTLKIQPAKLEDSAVYLCASSLRLVGLADTQYFGPGTRLTVL.

The genes are TRBV2 and TRBJ1-2; no firm D call. Per the germline V gene, CDR1 is SNHLY and CDR2 is FYNNEI. Trimming shortened V by 8 bases and J by 1 base, and 8 bases separated the two germline ends. The CDR3 contains 12 residues. CDR3 nucleotides: TGTGCCAGCTATCCGGATAACTATGGCTACACCTTC. Amino acid sequence: CASYPDNYGYTF.

The rearrangement uses TRBV6-5 and TRBJ2-5, with 7 positions matching TRBD2. This CDR3 contains 12 residues. Trimming at V came to 6 bases and at J to 11 bases, leaving 9 bases not matched to a gene. The germline CDR1 and CDR2 sequences are MNHEY and SVGAGI. The CDR3 is CASRGLVGEQYF. The CDR3, as DNA: TGTGCCAGCAGAGGACTAGTCGGGGAGCAGTACTTC.

This clonotype was seen a few times. The genes are TRBV5-5 and TRBJ1-1; 7 nucleotides line up with TRBD1. Trimming took 4 bases from V and 1 from J; bases not matched to a gene: 7. The CDR3 loop spans 15 amino acids. Germline CDR1 reads SGHKS; CDR2 reads YYEKEE (reference sequence). DNA for the CDR3: TGTGCCAGCAGCCTATTGACAGGGAAGAACACTGAAGCTTTCTTT. This gives the protein CASSLLTGKNTEAFF.

The chain carries TRBV20-1 and TRBJ2-1; 9 nucleotides match TRBD1. Germline V gives CDR1 DFQATT, CDR2 SNEGSKA (reference sequence). After removal of 7 bases from V and 3 bases from J, the junction contained 10 bases not matched to a gene. The CDR3 is 15 residues long. DNA of the CDR3: TGCAGTGTAACGGGACAGGGCCTTTTCTACAATGAGCAGTTCTTC. Translating it yields CSVTGQGLFYNEQFF.

This clonotype was picked up one time. The chain couples TRBV4-2 to TRBJ2-1, with 14 bases aligning to TRBD2. The CDR3 spans 17 residues. Per germline, CDR1 LGHNA and CDR2 YNFKEQ. Trimming at V came to 5 bases and at J to 7 bases, leaving 10 bases not matched to a gene. In DNA form, the CDR3 reads TGTGCCAGCAGCGCGATGGGGACTAGCGGGGGTAGGAATGAGCAGTTCTTC. It specifies CASSAMGTSGGRNEQFF.

This clonotype was seen only a few times. The chain links TRBV10-3 to TRBJ1-1; weak D call: TRBD1 (5 bases). Germline CDR1 reads ENHRY; CDR2 reads SYGVKD. V lost 0 bases and J lost 4, with 12 bases in between. CDR3 length: 15 residues. CDR3 bases: TGTGCCATCAGTGAGTCCGGACGGACATCCACTGAAGCTTTCTTT. Translating it yields CAISESGRTSTEAFF.

The sample holds a few counts of this clonotype. This rearrangement joins TRBV5-1 to TRBJ2-1; D ambiguous. The CDR3 length is 12 residues. The V end lost 4 bases, the J end lost 2 bases, and 4 bases lay between the germline ends. Per germline, CDR1 SGHRS and CDR2 YFSETQ. The CDR3 DNA reads as TGCGCCAGCAGCAGGGCCTACAATGAGCAGTTCTTC. Amino acid sequence: CASSRAYNEQFF.

This clonotype has a handful of counts. The rearrangement joins TRBV10-3 to TRBJ2-1; perhaps TRBD1 as D (5 bases). V was clipped by 6 bases and J by 4 bases, with 10 bases between them. Germline V CDR1 and CDR2: ENHRY, SYGVKD. This CDR3 comprises 13 residues. CDR3 coding DNA: TGTGCCATCAGGGGCAGGGATTACAATGAGCAGTTCTTC. It encodes CAIRGRDYNEQFF.

The V and J genes are TRBV12-3 or TRBV12-4 and TRBJ2-5; 8 nucleotides align to TRBD1. CDR3 length: 13 residues. With V trimmed by 4 bases and J by 5 bases, 3 bases remained unmatched. CDR3 nucleotide sequence: TGTGCCAGCAGTTCCTCAGGGGGCGAGACCCAGTACTTC. Translated: CASSSSGGETQYF.

This clonotype occurred a few times. This rearrangement joins TRBV10-3 to TRBJ2-7; TRBD1 aligns across 9 bases. CDR3 size: 15 residues. V gave up 0 bases and J gave up 5 bases; unmatched junction bases: 5. In germline, CDR1 is ENHRY, CDR2 SYGVKD. The DNA for the CDR3 is TGTGCCATCAGTGAGTCGTGGGGACAGGGAAACGAGCAGTACTTC. It is translated as CAISESWGQGNEQYF.

This clonotype was seen only a few times. The chain is built from TRBV5-1 and TRBJ1-6, with unresolved D. The CDR3 has 19 amino acids. Between the trimmed V and J ends, which lost 4 bases and 0 bases, there was a span of 20 bases. CDR1 and CDR2 (germline): SGHRS, YFSETQ. The CDR3 sequence is CASSPGRGTWSSYNSPLHF. The CDR3 nucleotides are TGCGCCAGCAGCCCTGGCAGAGGCACATGGAGCTCCTATAATTCACCCCTCCACTTT.

V usage is TRBV4-2 and J usage is TRBJ2-3; 7 bases map to TRBD1. J gave up 2 bases and V 1 base, and 6 bases lay outside the gene matches. CDR3 size: 16 residues. CDR1 is LGHNA and CDR2 is YNFKEQ in the germline V gene. This CDR3 reads CASSQVGTASTDTQYF. The DNA of the CDR3 is TGTGCCAGCAGCCAAGTCGGGACAGCCTCCACAGATACGCAGTATTTT.

This clonotype has more than one count but fewer than ten. The gene calls are TRBV29-1 and TRBJ1-1, with TRBD1 matching over 7 bases. The germline CDR1 and CDR2 sequences are SQVTM and ANQGSEA. V was clipped by 6 bases and J by 7 bases; unmatched bases: 14. This CDR3 has 14 residues. The CDR3 reads CSVQGGAEGFEAFF. The CDR3 DNA reads as TGCAGCGTCCAAGGGGGCGCAGAGGGGTTTGAAGCTTTCTTT.